This T cell receptor (beta chain) is from a study of identical twins. Study findings and constraints: Part of the zero-insertion signal could reflect confounding by invariant MAIT and iNKT cells.

This clonotype has just a few counts. The antigen is undetermined. In TCRdb, the 5' RACE reads were re-called with MiXCR into one record per CDR3 protein. The data contain nearly 250,000 distinct CDR3 sequences, approximately 7% of them singletons. This same sample was also part of a study on yellow fever vaccine responses in identical twins.

This receptor was obtained from a young woman in good health. The sequencing sample was made of memory (CD45RO+) T cells sorted from blood.

The CDR3 DNA sequence: TGTGCCAGCAGCTTACCAACCGGGACAGGGAGCTACGAGCAGTACGTC. Protein sequence: CASSLPTGTGSYEQYV. This rearrangement joins TRBV7-8 to TRBJ2-7; 9 positions agree with TRBD1. Per germline, CDR1 SGHVS and CDR2 FQNEAQ. This CDR3 spans 16 amino acids. V gave up 2 bases and J gave up 3 bases; unmatched junction bases: 8.